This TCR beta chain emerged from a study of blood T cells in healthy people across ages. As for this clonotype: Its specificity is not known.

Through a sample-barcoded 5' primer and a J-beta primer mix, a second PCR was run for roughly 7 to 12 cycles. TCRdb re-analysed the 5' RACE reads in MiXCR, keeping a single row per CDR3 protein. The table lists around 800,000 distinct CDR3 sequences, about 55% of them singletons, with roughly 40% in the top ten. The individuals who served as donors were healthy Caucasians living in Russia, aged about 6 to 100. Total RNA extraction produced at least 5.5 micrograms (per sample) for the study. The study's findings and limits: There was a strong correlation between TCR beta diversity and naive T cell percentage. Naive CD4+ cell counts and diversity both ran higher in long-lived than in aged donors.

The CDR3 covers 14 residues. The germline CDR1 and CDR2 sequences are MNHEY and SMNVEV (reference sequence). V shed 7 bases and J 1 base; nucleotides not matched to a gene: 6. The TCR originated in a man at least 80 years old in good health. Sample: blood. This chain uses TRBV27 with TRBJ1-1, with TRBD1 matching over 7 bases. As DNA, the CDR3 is TGTGCCAGCAAAAGAGGGGGCACGAACACTGAAGCTTTCTTT. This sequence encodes CASKRGGTNTEAFF.